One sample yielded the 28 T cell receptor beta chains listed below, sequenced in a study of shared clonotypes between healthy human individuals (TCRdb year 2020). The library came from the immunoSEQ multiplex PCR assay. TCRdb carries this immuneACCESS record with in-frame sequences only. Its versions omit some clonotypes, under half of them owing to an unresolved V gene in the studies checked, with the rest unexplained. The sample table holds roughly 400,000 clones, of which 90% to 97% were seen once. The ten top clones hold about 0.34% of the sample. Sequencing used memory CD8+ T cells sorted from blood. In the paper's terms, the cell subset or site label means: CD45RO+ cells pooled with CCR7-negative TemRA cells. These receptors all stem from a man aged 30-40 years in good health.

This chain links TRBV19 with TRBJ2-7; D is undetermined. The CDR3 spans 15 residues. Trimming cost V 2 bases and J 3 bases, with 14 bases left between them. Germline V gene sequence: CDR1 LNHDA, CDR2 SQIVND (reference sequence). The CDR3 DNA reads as TGTGCCAGTAGTATATATCCTGGGCTGAACTACGAGCAGTACTTC. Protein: CASSIYPGLNYEQYF.

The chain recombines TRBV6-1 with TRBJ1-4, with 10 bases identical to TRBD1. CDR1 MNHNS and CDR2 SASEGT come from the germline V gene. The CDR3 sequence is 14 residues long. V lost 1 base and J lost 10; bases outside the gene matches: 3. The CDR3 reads CASSEETGGAKLFF. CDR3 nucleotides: TGTGCCAGCAGTGAAGAGACAGGGGGCGCAAAACTGTTTTTT.

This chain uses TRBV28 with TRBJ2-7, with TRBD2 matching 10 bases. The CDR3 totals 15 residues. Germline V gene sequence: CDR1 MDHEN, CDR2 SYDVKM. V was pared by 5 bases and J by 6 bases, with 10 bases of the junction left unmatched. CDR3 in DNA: TGTGCCAGCAGTCGTCTAGCGGGAGCGAGTAGCGAGCAGTACTTC. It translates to CASSRLAGASSEQYF.

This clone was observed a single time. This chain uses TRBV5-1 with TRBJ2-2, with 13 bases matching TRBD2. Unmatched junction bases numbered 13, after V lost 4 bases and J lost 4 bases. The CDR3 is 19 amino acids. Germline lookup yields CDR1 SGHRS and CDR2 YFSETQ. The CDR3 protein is CASSTTRTSGSFRTGELFF. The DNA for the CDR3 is TGCGCCAGCAGCACTACCCGGACTAGCGGGAGTTTTCGCACCGGGGAGCTGTTTTTT.

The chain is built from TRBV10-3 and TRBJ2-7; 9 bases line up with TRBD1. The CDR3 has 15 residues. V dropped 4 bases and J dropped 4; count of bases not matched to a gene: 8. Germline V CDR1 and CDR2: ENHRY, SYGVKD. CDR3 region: CAISAGLTGGYEQYF. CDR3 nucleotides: TGTGCCATCAGTGCGGGTCTGACAGGGGGTTACGAGCAGTACTTC.

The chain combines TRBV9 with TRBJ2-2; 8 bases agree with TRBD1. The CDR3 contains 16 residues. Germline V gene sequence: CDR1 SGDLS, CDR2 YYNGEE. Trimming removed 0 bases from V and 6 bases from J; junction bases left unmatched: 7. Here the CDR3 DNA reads TGTGCCAGCAGCGTAGACAGGGGGGCGGGTGCCGGGGAGCTGTTTTTT. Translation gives CASSVDRGAGAGELFF.

The CDR3 DNA reads TGTGCCAGCAGTTTAACGGGACTAGCGACCTACGAGCAGTACTTC. Its translation: CASSLTGLATYEQYF. This chain links TRBV28 with TRBJ2-7; 10 nucleotides agree with TRBD2. J was trimmed by 2 bases and V by 2 bases; bases with no gene match: 3. This CDR3 contains 15 residues. Germline CDR1 MDHEN, CDR2 SYDVKM.

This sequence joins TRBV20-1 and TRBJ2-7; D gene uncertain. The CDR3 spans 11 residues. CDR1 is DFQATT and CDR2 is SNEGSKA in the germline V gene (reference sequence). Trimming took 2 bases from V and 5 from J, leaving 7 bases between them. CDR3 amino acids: CSARQRDEQYF. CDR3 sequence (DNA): TGCAGTGCTAGACAGCGCGACGAGCAGTACTTC.

DNA for the CDR3: TGTGCCATCAGTGGAAGCTCTGGGGCCAACGTCCTGACTTTC. Its protein product is CAISGSSGANVLTF. This chain links TRBV10-3 with TRBJ2-6; D not certain. V shed 4 bases and J shed 0 bases, with 4 bases lying between them. Germline CDR1 is ENHRY and CDR2 is SYGVKD. This CDR3 is built from 14 residues.

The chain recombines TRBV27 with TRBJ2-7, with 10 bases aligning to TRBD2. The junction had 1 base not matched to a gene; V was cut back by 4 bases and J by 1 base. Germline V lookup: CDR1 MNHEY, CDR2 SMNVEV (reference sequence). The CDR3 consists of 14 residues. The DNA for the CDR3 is TGTGCCAGCAGTTGGGGACTAGCGTCCTACGAGCAGTACTTC. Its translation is CASSWGLASYEQYF.

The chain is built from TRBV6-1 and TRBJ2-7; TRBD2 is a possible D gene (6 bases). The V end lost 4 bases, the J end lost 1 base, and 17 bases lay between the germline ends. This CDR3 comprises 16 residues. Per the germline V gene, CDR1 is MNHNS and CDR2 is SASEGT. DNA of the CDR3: TGTGCCAGCAGTGCGACACCCGGGACTCCGTCCTACGAGCAGTACTTC. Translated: CASSATPGTPSYEQYF.

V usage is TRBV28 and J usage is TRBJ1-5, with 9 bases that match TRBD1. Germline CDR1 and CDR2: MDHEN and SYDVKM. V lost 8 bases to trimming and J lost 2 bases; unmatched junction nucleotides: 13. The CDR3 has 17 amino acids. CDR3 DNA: TGTGCCAGCCCGCCGGGACAGGGAGTTCCCCGCAATCAGCCCCAGCATTTT. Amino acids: CASPPGQGVPRNQPQHF.

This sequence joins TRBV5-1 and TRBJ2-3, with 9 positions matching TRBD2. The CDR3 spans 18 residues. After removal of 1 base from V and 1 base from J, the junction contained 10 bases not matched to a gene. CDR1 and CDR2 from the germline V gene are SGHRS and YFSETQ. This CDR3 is CASSLFALAGRGTDTQYF. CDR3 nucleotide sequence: TGCGCCAGCAGCTTGTTCGCCCTAGCGGGACGAGGCACAGATACGCAGTATTTT.

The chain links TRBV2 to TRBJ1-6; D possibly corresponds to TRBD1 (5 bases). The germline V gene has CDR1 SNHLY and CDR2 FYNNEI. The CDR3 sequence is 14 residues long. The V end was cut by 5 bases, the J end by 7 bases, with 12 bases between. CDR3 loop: CASSFTGRNSPLHF. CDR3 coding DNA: TGTGCCAGCAGTTTTACAGGAAGAAATTCACCCCTCCACTTT. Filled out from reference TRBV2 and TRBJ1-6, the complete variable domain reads EPEVTQTPSHQVTQMGQEVILRCVPISNHLYFYWYRQILGQKVEFLVSFYNNEISEKSEIFDDQFSVERPDGSNFTLKIRSTKLEDSAMYFCASSFTGRNSPLHFGNGTRLTVT.

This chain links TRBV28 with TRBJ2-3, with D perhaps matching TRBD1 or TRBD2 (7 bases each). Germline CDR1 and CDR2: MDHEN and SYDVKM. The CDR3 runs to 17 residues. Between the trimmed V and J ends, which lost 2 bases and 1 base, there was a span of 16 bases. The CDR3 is CASSLISGTDRTDTQYF. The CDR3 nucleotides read TGTGCCAGCAGTTTAATAAGCGGGACAGATCGCACAGATACGCAGTATTTT.

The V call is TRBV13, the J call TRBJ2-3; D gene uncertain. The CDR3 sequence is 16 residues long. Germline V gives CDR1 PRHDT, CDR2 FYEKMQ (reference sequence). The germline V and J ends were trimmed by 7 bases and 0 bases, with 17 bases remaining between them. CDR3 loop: CASTRTGYLSTDTQYF. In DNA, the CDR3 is TGTGCCAGCACTCGAACGGGCTATCTAAGCACAGATACGCAGTATTTT.

CDR3 bases: TGTGCCAGCAGTTTAGGACAGGGGAACACTGAAGCTTTCTTT. Translated: CASSLGQGNTEAFF. The rearrangement uses TRBV27 and TRBJ1-1; 8 bases match TRBD1. This CDR3 is 14 amino acids long. From germline, CDR1 is MNHEY and CDR2 SMNVEV (reference sequence). Germline trimming cut 2 bases from V and 1 base from J; bases unmatched to any gene: 0.

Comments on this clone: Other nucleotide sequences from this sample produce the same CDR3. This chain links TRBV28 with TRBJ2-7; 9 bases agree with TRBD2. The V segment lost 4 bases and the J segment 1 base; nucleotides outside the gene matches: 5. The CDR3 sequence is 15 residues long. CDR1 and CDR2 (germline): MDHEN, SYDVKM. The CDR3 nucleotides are TGTGCCAGCAGTTCGTCCCTAGCGGGATCCTACGAGCAGTACTTC. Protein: CASSSSLAGSYEQYF.

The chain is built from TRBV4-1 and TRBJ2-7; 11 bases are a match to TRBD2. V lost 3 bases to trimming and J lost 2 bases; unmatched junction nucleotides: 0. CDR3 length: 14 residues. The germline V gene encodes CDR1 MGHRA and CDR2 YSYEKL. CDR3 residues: CASSQTSGTYEQYF. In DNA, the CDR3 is TGCGCCAGCAGCCAGACTAGCGGGACCTACGAGCAGTACTTC.

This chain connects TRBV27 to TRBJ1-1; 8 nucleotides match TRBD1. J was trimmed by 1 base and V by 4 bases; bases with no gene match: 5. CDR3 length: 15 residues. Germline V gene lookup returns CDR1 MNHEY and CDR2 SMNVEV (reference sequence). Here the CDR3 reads CASSSPGTGNTEAFF. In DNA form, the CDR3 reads TGTGCCAGCAGTTCACCAGGGACAGGGAACACTGAAGCTTTCTTT.

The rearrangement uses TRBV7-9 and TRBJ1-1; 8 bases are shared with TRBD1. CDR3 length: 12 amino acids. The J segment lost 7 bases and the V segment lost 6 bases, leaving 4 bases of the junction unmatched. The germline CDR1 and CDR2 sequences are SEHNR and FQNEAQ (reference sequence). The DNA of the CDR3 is TGTGCCAGCAGGCGACAGGGGAGTGAAGCTTTCTTT. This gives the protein CASRRQGSEAFF.

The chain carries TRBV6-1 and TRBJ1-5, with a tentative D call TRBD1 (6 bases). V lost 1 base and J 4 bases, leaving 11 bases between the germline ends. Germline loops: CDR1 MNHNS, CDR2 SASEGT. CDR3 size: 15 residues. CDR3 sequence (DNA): TGTGCCAGCAGTGAAGGGGGGGCGGGAAATCAGCCCCAGCATTTT. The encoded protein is CASSEGGAGNQPQHF.

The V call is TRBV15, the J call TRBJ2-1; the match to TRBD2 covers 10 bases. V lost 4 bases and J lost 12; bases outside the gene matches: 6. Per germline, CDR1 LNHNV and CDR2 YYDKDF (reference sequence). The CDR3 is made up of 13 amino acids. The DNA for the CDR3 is TGTGCCACCAGCATTAGCGGGAGGTATACGCAGTTCTTC. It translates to CATSISGRYTQFF.

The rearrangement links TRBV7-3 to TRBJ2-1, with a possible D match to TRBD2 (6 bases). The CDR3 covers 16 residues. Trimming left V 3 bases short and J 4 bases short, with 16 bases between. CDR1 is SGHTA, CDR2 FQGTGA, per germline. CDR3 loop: CASSFSGGPEYNEQFF. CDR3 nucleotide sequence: TGTGCCAGCAGCTTTAGCGGAGGGCCAGAGTACAATGAGCAGTTCTTC.

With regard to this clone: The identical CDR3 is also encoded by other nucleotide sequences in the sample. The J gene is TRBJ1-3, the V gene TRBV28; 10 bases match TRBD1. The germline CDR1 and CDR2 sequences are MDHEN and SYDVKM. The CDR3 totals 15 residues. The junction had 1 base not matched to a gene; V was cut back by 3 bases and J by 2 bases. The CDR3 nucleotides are TGTGCCAGCAGTTTGACAGGGGGCGCTGGAAACACCATATATTTT. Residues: CASSLTGGAGNTIYF.

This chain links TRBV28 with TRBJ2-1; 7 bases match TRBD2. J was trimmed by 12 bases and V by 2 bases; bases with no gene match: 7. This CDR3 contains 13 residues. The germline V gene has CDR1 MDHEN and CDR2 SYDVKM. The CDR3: CASSLRRESSQFF. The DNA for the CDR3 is TGTGCCAGCAGTTTAAGGCGGGAGTCCTCGCAGTTCTTC.

CDR3 bases: TGTGCCAGCAGCCAAGAACGGGGTAGTGAGCAGTTCTTC. Translation: CASSQERGSEQFF. This chain links TRBV4-2 with TRBJ2-1; D might be TRBD2 (5 bases). The ends were cut back, 0 bases at V and 9 bases at J, with 9 bases in the middle. CDR3 length: 13 amino acids. Germline loops: CDR1 LGHNA, CDR2 YNFKEQ.

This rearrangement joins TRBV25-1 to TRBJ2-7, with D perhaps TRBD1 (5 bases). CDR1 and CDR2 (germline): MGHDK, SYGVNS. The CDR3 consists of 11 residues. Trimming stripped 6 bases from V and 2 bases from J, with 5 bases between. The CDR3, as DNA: TGTGCCAGCAGGGACACCTACGAGCAGTACTTC. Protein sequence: CASRDTYEQYF.